Each of the 32 T cell receptor beta chains below was sequenced from the same sample in a study of PD-1 blockade in mismatch repair-deficient tumors. Assay: immunoSEQ multiplex PCR; the TCRdb copy retains only in-frame clones and omits some. Of 45,000 to 55,000 clones listed, roughly 80% were seen once; the top ten hold over 7.5%. Sequenced here: peripheral blood, sampled about 4.5 months after starting pembrolizumab. Receptor source: an adult with mismatch repair-deficient cancer.

The rearrangement joins TRBV18 to TRBJ1-3; D not resolved. Between the trimmed V and J ends, which lost 2 bases and 4 bases, there was a span of 3 bases. Per the germline V gene, CDR1 is KGHSH and CDR2 is LQKENI. The CDR3 consists of 12 residues. CDR3 DNA: TGTGCCAGCTCACCAGACGGAAACACCATATATTTT. This sequence encodes CASSPDGNTIYF.

The CDR3 reads CASTPGGAEAFF. The CDR3 nucleotides read TGTGCCAGTACCCCGGGGGGGGCTGAAGCTTTCTTT. This sequence joins TRBV19 and TRBJ1-1; tentative D call: TRBD1 (5 bases). The CDR3 consists of 12 residues. V lost 7 bases and J lost 6, with 12 bases in between. In germline, CDR1 is LNHDA, CDR2 SQIVND (reference sequence).

The CDR3 DNA reads TGTGCCAGCAGTTACGGTCGGGCCTACGAGCAGTACTTC. The encoded protein is CASSYGRAYEQYF. This chain uses TRBV6-5 with TRBJ2-7; D ambiguous. The ends were cut back, 2 bases at V and 2 bases at J, with 7 bases in the middle. Germline V gene lookup returns CDR1 MNHEY and CDR2 SVGAGI. The CDR3 runs 13 residues.

The rearrangement joins TRBV5-1 to TRBJ1-1, with 8 nucleotides matching TRBD1. CDR1 is SGHRS, CDR2 YFSETQ, per germline. The CDR3 is made up of 19 amino acids. The junction had 18 bases not matched to a gene; V was cut back by 4 bases and J by 1 base. The CDR3 nucleotides read TGCGCCAGCAGCCTAACAGGGGGGATCCTCCTTGCTGGGAACACTGAAGCTTTCTTT. It translates to CASSLTGGILLAGNTEAFF.

This CDR3 is CASSSTGAGNTIYF. The DNA of the CDR3 is TGCGCCAGCAGCTCGACAGGGGCTGGAAACACCATATATTTT. The chain combines TRBV5-1 with TRBJ1-3; TRBD1 agrees at 8 bases. The CDR3 has 14 residues. From germline, CDR1 is SGHRS and CDR2 YFSETQ. J was trimmed by 2 bases and V by 3 bases; bases with no gene match: 1.

This chain joins TRBV4-1 and TRBJ1-5; unclear D gene. Trimming removed 1 base from V and 0 bases from J, with 19 bases in between. Looked up from germline, CDR1 is MGHRA and CDR2 is YSYEKL. This CDR3 is built from 19 residues. CDR3 amino acids: CASSQGPGLPGNSNQPQHF. The DNA of the CDR3 is TGCGCCAGCAGCCAAGGCCCTGGGCTTCCCGGCAATAGCAATCAGCCCCAGCATTTT.

This clone was counted many times. The chain has TRBV19 and TRBJ2-1; D not certain. Germline V CDR1 and CDR2: LNHDA, SQIVND (reference sequence). V lost 8 bases to trimming and J lost 6 bases, with 17 bases between them. The CDR3 length is 14 residues. The CDR3 region has the DNA TGTGCCAGTCGAACCCTATCTCTTCGCAATGAGCAGTTCTTC. As protein: CASRTLSLRNEQFF.

This clone was found once. The J gene is TRBJ2-7, the V gene TRBV7-9, with 10 nucleotides matching TRBD2. This CDR3 has 16 amino acids. The germline V gene encodes CDR1 SEHNR and CDR2 FQNEAQ (reference sequence). V lost 1 base, J lost 7 bases, and 10 bases stayed unmatched. CDR3 DNA sequence: TGTGCCAGCAGCTTAGTATCTAGCGGGGGCCCAAAGGAGCAGTACTTC. This encodes CASSLVSSGGPKEQYF. The full variable domain, completed using reference TRBV7-9 and TRBJ2-7, is DTGVSQNPRHKITKRGQNVTFRCDPISEHNRLYWYRQTLGQGPEFLTYFQNEAQLEKSRLLSDRFSAERPKGSFSTLEIQRTEQGDSAMYLCASSLVSSGGPKEQYFGPGTRLTVT.

The V call is TRBV11-2, the J call TRBJ2-3; the D is unclear. The CDR3 runs 12 residues. The V end was cut by 0 bases, the J end by 5 bases, with 3 bases between. CDR1 and CDR2 from the germline V gene are SGHAT and FQNNGV. CDR3 region: CASSLDGDTQYF. The CDR3, as DNA: TGTGCCAGCAGCTTAGACGGAGATACGCAGTATTTT.

This clone was recorded a few times. V gene TRBV10-2 combines with J gene TRBJ2-5; D gene ambiguous. The length of the CDR3 is 11 residues. Trimming stripped 4 bases from V and 5 bases from J, with 5 bases between. Germline V CDR1 and CDR2: WSHSY, SAAADI. CDR3 in DNA: TGCGCCAGCAGTGTACTGGAGACCCAGTACTTC. As protein: CASSVLETQYF.

V is TRBV4-3 and J is TRBJ1-4; TRBD1 aligns across 7 bases. V shed 4 bases, J shed 6 bases, and the junction held 5 bases outside the gene matches. Germline V lookup: CDR1 LGHNA, CDR2 YSLEER. CDR3 size: 14 residues. The CDR3, as DNA: TGCGCCAGCAGCCCGACAACAGGGGATGAAAAACTGTTTTTT. This translates into CASSPTTGDEKLFF.

Written as DNA, the CDR3 is TGTGCCTGGTCGAGGCAGGGCGCCTACAATGAGCAGTTCTTC. It is translated as CAWSRQGAYNEQFF. The chain links TRBV30 to TRBJ2-1; perhaps TRBD1 as D (5 bases). This CDR3 is built from 14 residues. V lost 5 bases and J 2 bases, leaving 13 bases between the germline ends. CDR1 is GTSNPN and CDR2 is SVGIG in the germline V gene (reference sequence). The full variable domain, completed using reference TRBV30 and TRBJ2-1, is SQTIHQWPATLVQPVGSPLSLECTVEGTSNPNLYWYRQAAGRGLQLLFYSVGIGQISSEVPQNLSASRPQDRQFILSSKKLLLSDSGFYLCAWSRQGAYNEQFFGPGTRLTVL.

Points on this clone: The identical CDR3 is also encoded by other nucleotide sequences in the sample. This sequence joins TRBV28 and TRBJ1-2; 8 bases map to TRBD1. The germline V gene has CDR1 MDHEN and CDR2 SYDVKM. This CDR3 has 15 amino acids. V lost 5 bases to trimming and J lost 1 base; unmatched junction nucleotides: 6. The DNA for the CDR3 is TGTGCCAGCAGTACCCTAGGACAGGGTAACTATGGCTACACCTTC. Its translation is CASSTLGQGNYGYTF.

The V and J genes are TRBV29-1 and TRBJ1-5, with a weak D call TRBD1 (5 bases). Germline V gives CDR1 SQVTM, CDR2 ANQGSEA. The CDR3 has 13 residues. V dropped 4 bases and J dropped 5 bases, with 12 bases sitting between them. The CDR3 region has the DNA TGCAGCGTTGCCTCGGGGGTTTATCAGCCCCAGCATTTT. Amino acids: CSVASGVYQPQHF.

Only a few counts were recorded for this clone. The CDR3 loop is CASSAGLNINEQFF. In DNA form, the CDR3 reads TGCGCCAGCAGCGCGGGACTAAATATAAATGAGCAGTTCTTC. The rearrangement joins TRBV5-1 to TRBJ2-1, with TRBD2 identical over 7 bases. CDR3 length: 14 residues. Germline values: CDR1 SGHRS, CDR2 YFSETQ. The trim removed 4 bases at V and 7 bases at J, leaving 8 bases unmatched.

This chain links TRBV5-8 with TRBJ2-5; D gene ambiguous. This CDR3 contains 12 residues. Deletions cut 1 base from V and 5 bases from J, with 6 bases between. CDR1 is SGHTS, CDR2 YDEGEE, per germline. The CDR3 sequence: CASSLNMETQYF. The CDR3 nucleotides read TGTGCCAGCAGCTTGAATATGGAGACCCAGTACTTC.

This clone was picked up a small number of times. The V call is TRBV27, the J call TRBJ2-3, with 9 positions matching TRBD1. J lost 4 bases, V lost 10 bases, and 9 bases had no gene match. Germline values: CDR1 MNHEY, CDR2 SMNVEV (reference sequence). The CDR3 spans 14 residues. The CDR3 DNA reads as TGTGCCACCAAAGTACAGGGGGCCGCAGATACGCAGTATTTT. Its translation: CATKVQGAADTQYF.

J is TRBJ2-5 and V is TRBV18; a possible D gene is TRBD1 (5 bases). There are 15 residues in the CDR3. CDR1 is KGHSH and CDR2 is LQKENI in the germline V gene. V was cut by 0 bases and J by 2 bases, with 10 bases left in between. The CDR3 protein is CASSPPGLQQETQYF. CDR3 DNA: TGTGCCAGCTCACCACCGGGGCTTCAACAAGAGACCCAGTACTTC. Complete variable domain (other parts from reference TRBV18 and TRBJ2-5): NAGVMQNPRHLVRRRGQEARLRCSPMKGHSHVYWYRQLPEEGLKFMVYLQKENIIDESGMPKERFSAEFPKEGPSILRIQQVVRGDSAAYFCASSPPGLQQETQYFGPGTRLLVL.

The chain links TRBV5-6 to TRBJ2-2, with D possibly being TRBD1 (6 bases). V was trimmed by 3 bases and J by 8 bases, leaving 11 bases between them. The CDR3 has 13 residues. CDR1 and CDR2 from the germline V gene are SGHDT and YYEEEE. The CDR3 coding sequence is TGTGCCAGCAGCTACGGGACAACTGGGGAGCTGTTTTTT. Translated, it gives CASSYGTTGELFF.

The chain combines TRBV11-3 with TRBJ2-1, with no clear D. This CDR3 comprises 13 residues. V was clipped by 5 bases and J by 0 bases, with 5 bases between them. Germline V gene data show CDR1 as SGHNT and CDR2 as YENEEA. The CDR3 region has the DNA TGTGCCAGCAGCCCTGACTCCTACAATGAGCAGTTCTTC. It yields the protein CASSPDSYNEQFF.

This clone was picked up one time. The chain recombines TRBV6-6 with TRBJ1-2, with no clear D. CDR1 and CDR2 (germline): MNHNY, SVGAGI (reference sequence). The CDR3 is made up of 14 amino acids. Trimming stripped 11 bases from V and 0 bases from J, with 16 bases between. Here the CDR3 DNA reads TGTGCCCTCAAGGCGGGCCAAGCTAACTATGGCTACACCTTC. This translates into CALKAGQANYGYTF.

The chain employs TRBV5-4 and TRBJ1-5; no clear D. V lost 1 base to trimming and J lost 3 bases, with 8 bases between them. The germline V gene encodes CDR1 SGHNT and CDR2 YYREEE (reference sequence). The CDR3 runs to 14 residues. The CDR3 sequence is CASSLMGNNQPQHF. DNA for the CDR3: TGTGCCAGCAGCTTGATGGGCAACAATCAGCCCCAGCATTTT. Looking up the rest from reference TRBV5-4 and TRBJ1-5 gives the full variable domain: ETGVTQSPTHLIKTRGQQVTLRCSSQSGHNTVSWYQQALGQGPQFIFQYYREEENGRGNFPPRFSGLQFPNYSSELNVNALELDDSALYLCASSLMGNNQPQHFGDGTRLSIL.

The sample holds one count of this clone. This chain's CDR3 is CASSSLPGGRPSLETQYF. Here the CDR3 DNA reads TGTGCCAGCAGCTCTCTCCCCGGCGGGAGGCCTTCCTTGGAGACCCAGTACTTC. The gene calls are TRBV7-2 and TRBJ2-5; 8 bases fit TRBD2. This CDR3 is built from 18 residues. From germline, CDR1 is SGHTA and CDR2 FQGNSA. Trimming at V came to 4 bases and at J to 5 bases, leaving 18 bases not matched to a gene.

The chain has TRBV19 and TRBJ1-2; D may be TRBD1 (6 bases). Germline loops: CDR1 LNHDA, CDR2 SQIVND (reference sequence). This CDR3 spans 12 amino acids. Trimming left V 10 bases short and J 4 bases short, with 13 bases between. The CDR3 loop reads CATTRGAYGYTF. For the CDR3, the DNA is TGTGCCACCACGCGGGGGGCCTATGGCTACACCTTC.

The chain is built from TRBV5-1 and TRBJ2-7; 9 nucleotides agree with TRBD2. J gave up 3 bases and V 3 bases, and 10 bases lay outside the gene matches. CDR3 length: 16 residues. Germline assignment: CDR1 SGHRS and CDR2 YFSETQ. DNA for the CDR3: TGCGCCAGCAGCTCACAGCCTGTAGCGGGAGACTACGAGCAGTACTTC. Protein product: CASSSQPVAGDYEQYF.

V and J are TRBV7-9 and TRBJ2-7, with D perhaps TRBD1 (6 bases). CDR3 length equals 11 residues. V was clipped by 6 bases and J by 7 bases, with 10 bases between them. CDR1 and CDR2 (germline): SEHNR, FQNEAQ (reference sequence). This chain's CDR3 is CASSYREEQYF. CDR3 bases: TGTGCCAGCAGTTACAGGGAAGAGCAGTACTTC. Together with reference TRBV7-9 and TRBJ2-7, the CDR3 gives the full variable domain: DTGVSQNPRHKITKRGQNVTFRCDPISEHNRLYWYRQTLGQGPEFLTYFQNEAQLEKSRLLSDRFSAERPKGSFSTLEIQRTEQGDSAMYLCASSYREEQYFGPGTRLTVT.

This clone showed up just a few times. Being one base from a much bigger clone, this may be a read error. The same CDR3 arises from other DNA sequences in this sample as well. V usage is TRBV10-3 and J usage is TRBJ1-5; 10 bases match TRBD1. The CDR3 is 14 residues long. Germline CDR1 reads ENHRY; CDR2 reads SYGVKD. Trimming at V came to 8 bases and at J to 0 bases, leaving 1 base not matched to a gene. CDR3 DNA sequence: TGTGCCATCGGGACAGGGGATAGCAATCAGCCCCAGCATTTT. Its translation is CAIGTGDSNQPQHF.

The V and J genes are TRBV5-6 and TRBJ2-5; D may be TRBD1 or TRBD2 (6 bases each). The V gene lost 0 bases and the J gene lost 1 base, with 13 bases spanning the gap. CDR3 length: 16 amino acids. Germline lookup yields CDR1 SGHDT and CDR2 YYEEEE. The CDR3: CASSLGGRGGQETQYF. CDR3 DNA: TGTGCCAGCAGCTTGGGGGGCAGGGGAGGCCAAGAGACCCAGTACTTC.

The chain has TRBV7-2 and TRBJ1-2; D not certain. Germline assignment: CDR1 SGHTA and CDR2 FQGNSA. The CDR3 is 13 residues long. V lost 5 bases, J lost 3 bases, and 10 bases lay in between. The CDR3 spells CASSPGAYYGYTF. CDR3 sequence (DNA): TGTGCCAGCAGCCCGGGAGCTTACTATGGCTACACCTTC. Using reference TRBV7-2 and TRBJ1-2 for the parts outside the CDR3, the full variable domain is GAGVSQSPSNKVTEKGKDVELRCDPISGHTALYWYRQSLGQGLEFLIYFQGNSAPDKSGLPSDRFSAERTGGSVSTLTIQRTQQEDSAVYLCASSPGAYYGYTFGSGTRLTVV.

This chain uses TRBV11-2 with TRBJ1-5; 7 bases fit TRBD1. Trimming removed 0 bases from V and 4 bases from J; junction bases left unmatched: 0. The CDR3 runs 14 residues. Germline CDR1 and CDR2: SGHAT and FQNNGV. The CDR3 spells CASSLETGNQPQHF. Here the CDR3 DNA reads TGTGCCAGCAGCTTAGAGACAGGGAATCAGCCCCAGCATTTT.

This clone was counted once. The chain recombines TRBV7-9 with TRBJ1-3; D possibly corresponds to TRBD1 (5 bases). Trimming shortened V by 5 bases and J by 8 bases, and 10 bases separated the two germline ends. The V gene's germline CDR1 is SEHNR and CDR2 FQNEAQ (reference sequence). This CDR3 has 12 residues. The CDR3 coding sequence is TGTGCCAGCAGCAGTGTAGGGGACACCATATATTTT. Residues: CASSSVGDTIYF.

The gene calls are TRBV4-1 and TRBJ2-5; 8 nucleotides align to TRBD2. Germline V gene lookup returns CDR1 MGHRA and CDR2 YSYEKL. The ends lost 6 bases at V and 2 bases at J; junction bases unmatched: 2. The CDR3 is made up of 13 amino acids. For the CDR3, the DNA is TGCGCCAGCAGTCGACTAGCGCAAGAGACCCAGTACTTC. As protein: CASSRLAQETQYF.